This T cell receptor beta chain was recorded in a study of blood T cells in healthy people across ages. The wider study: Roughly one uniquely barcoded beta molecule per two T cells was captured. Overall study findings and caveats: TCR beta diversity per million T cells fell roughly linearly with age.

PCR was performed a second time for about 7 to 11 cycles using a sample-barcoded 5' primer and a J-beta primer mix. MiXCR, run by TCRdb on the 5' RACE reads, gives a single entry per CDR3 protein. The table includes around 990,000 distinct CDR3 sequences, around 27% detected once. Trimming pared 5 bases from V and 6 bases from J, leaving 11 bases between. Looked up from germline, CDR1 is SEHNR and CDR2 is FQNEAQ (reference sequence). This CDR3 region has 14 residues. Regarding this clonotype: Its antigen remains unidentified.

These records were also assigned to another study, of T cells of mothers and their children. That publication notes: Over 8 million TCR beta CDR3 reads were obtained from each mother, and approximately 3 million from each child. Thymic selection molds TCR recombination products alike in related and unrelated pairs.

V and J are TRBV7-9 and TRBJ1-6; no reliable D call. This TCR was sampled from a girl aged 2 to 9 in good health. Input material: blood. Here the CDR3 reads CASSVGIINSPLHF. The CDR3 bases are TGTGCCAGCAGCGTAGGGATTATTAATTCACCCCTCCACTTT.